The sample holds a few counts of the clone carrying this TCR beta chain. The target antigen is unknown. Healthy Caucasian individuals made up all the donors. This sample was taken from a study of identical twins. Points from the study as a whole: Models predicted less out-of-frame TCR alpha sharing in monozygotic twins than was found. The abundant beta clonotypes from cord blood had fewer insertions, and memory repertoires had none of this.

Losses at the gene ends were 3 bases for V and 4 bases for J; bases not matched to a gene: 7. Germline CDR1 and CDR2: MNHEY and SMNVEV (reference sequence). The CDR3 extends over 16 amino acids. Template switching, a step in the protocol, added a universal primer site, and cDNA carried unique molecular identifiers. TCRdb reanalysed the 5' RACE reads using MiXCR and keeps one entry per CDR3 protein. The data contain around 1.7 million distinct CDR3 sequences, about 32% of them singletons. The chain uses TRBV27 and TRBJ2-1, with 9 bases aligning to TRBD2. What was sequenced was cord blood. This sequence originates from a newborn girl in good health. CDR3 protein: CASSFNSGGPYNEQFF. CDR3 sequence (DNA): TGTGCCAGCAGTTTCAATAGCGGGGGACCTTACAATGAGCAGTTCTTC.